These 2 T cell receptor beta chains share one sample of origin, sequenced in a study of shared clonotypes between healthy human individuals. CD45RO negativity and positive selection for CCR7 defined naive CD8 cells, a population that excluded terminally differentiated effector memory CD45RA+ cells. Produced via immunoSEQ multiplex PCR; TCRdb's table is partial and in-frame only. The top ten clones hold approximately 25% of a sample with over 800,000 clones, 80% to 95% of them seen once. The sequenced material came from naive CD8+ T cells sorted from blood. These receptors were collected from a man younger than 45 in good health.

CDR3 in DNA: TGTGCCAGCAGAACGGGTCATAATGAAAAACTGTTTTTT. Translation: CASRTGHNEKLFF. J is TRBJ1-4 and V is TRBV5-6; no clear D. V dropped 5 bases and J dropped 4 bases, with 9 bases sitting between them. Germline CDR1 SGHDT, CDR2 YYEEEE. CDR3 length: 13 residues.

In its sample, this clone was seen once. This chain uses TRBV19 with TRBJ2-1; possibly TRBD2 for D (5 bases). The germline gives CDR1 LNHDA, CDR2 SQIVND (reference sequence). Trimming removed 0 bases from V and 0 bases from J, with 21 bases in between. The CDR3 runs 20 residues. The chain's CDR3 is CASSIEPRGRMTSSYNEQFF. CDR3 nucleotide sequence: TGTGCCAGTAGTATAGAACCTAGAGGGCGGATGACAAGCTCCTACAATGAGCAGTTCTTC.